The sequence of this T cell receptor beta chain was determined in a study of naive and memory T cell subsets. Amplification of ligated cDNA took four PCR rounds with SP2 and nested alpha and beta constant primers. Alpha and beta constant region primers primed reverse transcription for blood and skin samples. TCRdb re-derived calls from the 5' RACE reads in MiXCR, one entry per CDR3 protein. Found here are about 60,000 distinct CDR3 sequences, more than 6.5% of them singletons; the top ten hold around 21%. CDR3 size: 12 residues. The germline gives CDR1 SEHNR, CDR2 FQNEAQ (reference sequence). The table lists this clonotype with many counts. One end of the junction does not line up with germline, which may come from a read error. An oligonucleotide containing a UMI was ligated to the 3' end of TCR cDNA. Whole-blood samples were around 2.3 ml of peripheral blood from healthy adult volunteers. Reverse transcription used DNase-treated unsorted total RNA, aiming for roughly 1 to 1000 ng.

V and J are TRBV7-9 and TRBJ2-1; D gene unclear. The receptor was derived from a female donor in good health. The CDR3 DNA follows: TGTGCCAGCAGCTTAGATTCTACTACGTCCGTCTTC. Translated, it gives CASSLDSTTSVF.